This T cell receptor (beta chain) was recovered during a study of cytomegalovirus exposure and HLA in healthy donors. About the study: In a later analysis, it was reported that the 120 validation repertoires had been produced on the same platform as the 670 or so repertoires belonging to the first cohort.

Germline values: CDR1 MNHEY, CDR2 SMNVEV (reference sequence). Trimming removed 8 bases from V and 6 bases from J; junction bases left unmatched: 4. This CDR3 has 12 amino acids. The repertoire was sequenced with immunoSEQ multiplex PCR; TCRdb's copy has only in-frame clones and lacks some. The sample has 68,000 or so clones, roughly 90% seen once. Study-wide results and limits: Investigators reported 164 TCR beta chains as tied to cytomegalovirus.

This clone was seen only a few times. The antigen is undetermined. Sequencing input: PBMCs. This TCR was sampled from a woman in her late teens or twenties in good health and CMV-seronegative. The V gene is TRBV27, the J gene TRBJ2-7, with 10 bases that match TRBD2. The CDR3, as DNA: TGTGCCAGCGCTAGCGGGAGTCGCGAGCAGTACTTC. It encodes CASASGSREQYF.